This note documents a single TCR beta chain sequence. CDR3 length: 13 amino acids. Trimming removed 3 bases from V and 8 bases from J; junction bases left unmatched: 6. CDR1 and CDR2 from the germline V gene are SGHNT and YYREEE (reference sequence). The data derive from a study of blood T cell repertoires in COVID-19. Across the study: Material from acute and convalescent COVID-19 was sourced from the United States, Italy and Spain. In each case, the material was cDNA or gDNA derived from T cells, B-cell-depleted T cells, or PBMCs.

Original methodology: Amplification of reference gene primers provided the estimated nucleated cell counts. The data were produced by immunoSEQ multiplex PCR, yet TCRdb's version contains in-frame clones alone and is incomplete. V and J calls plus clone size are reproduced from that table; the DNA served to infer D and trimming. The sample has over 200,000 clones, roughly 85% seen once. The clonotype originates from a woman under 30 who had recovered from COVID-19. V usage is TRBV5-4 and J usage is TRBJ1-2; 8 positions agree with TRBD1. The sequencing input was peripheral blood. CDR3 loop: CASSSDRGIGYTF. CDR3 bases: TGTGCCAGCAGCTCAGACAGGGGAATCGGCTACACCTTC.